The present T cell receptor beta chain was sequenced within a study of shared clonotypes between healthy human individuals (dated by TCRdb to the early 2020s). Turning to the overall study: A few men and a couple of women, aged 18 to 49 years, made up the cohort. Per donor, three plates each were used for CD4 naive and CD4 memory, two for CD8 naive, and one for CD8 memory. Each donor's leukapheresis produced roughly between roughly 0.85 and 9.5 billion PBMCs. Blood TCR repertoires of five healthy adults were deeply sequenced to estimate repertoire size and the extent of clonotype sharing between individuals. Libraries were prepared and TCR repertoires were sequenced by different laboratories using diverse techniques, in order to increase sequencing depth and limit assay-specific biases. On the study overall, not on this receptor specifically: Sampling was restricted to blood, and TCR repertoires in tissues likely differ from the TCR repertoires found in blood. Pairwise subsampling indicated that sequencing depth was expected to affect the degree of clonotype sharing among donors. Incomplete sequencing was indicated by rarefaction of sorted-subset datasets, despite the large sequencing depth. Clonotypes shared by all four sorted-subset donors showed higher generation probabilities than non-shared clonotypes. Naive subsets generally had larger estimated clonotype richness than memory subsets. Because the study included a small number of donors, the genetic and exposure-history diversity represented was limited. Sharing across a few donors was observed for 4.5% to 6.5% of naive CD4, about 3.2% of naive CD8, roughly 2.4% of memory CD4, and over 0.3% of memory CD8 clonotypes.

This clone was seen only once. Its antigen is currently not known. Per-base quality was not reported, and no clone a single base away is much larger than it. The donors were healthy, HIV-negative adults with no recently reported acute infections or vaccinations. All donors were Caucasian adults living in Nashville, Tennessee, USA. CD4+ T cells were enriched through magnetic negative selection, after which naive cells were positively selected on CD45RA and the remaining negative fraction served as the memory subset. Blood was collected by leukapheresis, and PBMCs were isolated by Ficoll-Histopaque density gradient centrifugation and then cryopreserved in liquid nitrogen vapor phase. Analytical flow cytometry was used to check the purity and quantity of every magnetically sorted T cell population. Each sorted fraction had its genomic DNA isolated and then quantified by UV absorbance on a Nanodrop 2000c.

TCR CDR3 regions were amplified from genomic DNA by multiplex PCR using the deep immunoSEQ assay. Extracted genomic DNA from each cell subset was spread evenly across all wells of several immunoSEQ 96-well plates, with each plate serving as a replicate. For sorted subsets, 200 to 250 ng of genomic DNA, equivalent to roughly 33,000 T cell genomes, went into each replicate PCR. Purified libraries were measured with a Qubit 3.0 fluorometer, size-checked on a Bioanalyzer 2100, and measured again with the KAPA Library Quantification kit. Every immunoSEQ 96-well plate was sequenced on a dedicated single-read 150-cycle Illumina NextSeq 550 flow cell. In the paper's pipeline: Because only junctional sequences without quality scores were contained in the immunoSEQ output, filtering matching that applied to full-length reads could not be performed. To assign V/J genes and CDR3, sequences were annotated using PyIR, a Python wrapper for IgBLAST v1.9, with IMGT germline references. Reads were removed for weak V/J assignments (E-value above 1e-6), missing CDR3, stop codons, out-of-frame junctions, or ambiguous translated residues. V3J clonotypes were defined by identical inferred V gene, J gene, and CDR3 amino acid sequence. To compute the percentage overlap between repertoires, the number of shared unique clonotypes was divided by the size of the smaller repertoire. Richness of each repertoire was evaluated using RTK rarefaction, the Chao1 estimator, and Recon v2.1 estimates of unobserved clonotypes. Generation probabilities for all TCRbeta clonotypes obtained by the gDNA method from several donors were computed using OLGA. TCRdb's version of the immuneACCESS table is confined to in-frame rearrangements and falls short of the full clone set. An unresolved V gene accounts for under half of the shortfall where checked; the remainder is of unknown origin. The V and J calls and the clone size are those of that table, but D and trimming were determined from the DNA. This sample comprises about 1.5 million clones, more than 95% of them detected only once. Approximately 1.2% of the sample rests with the top ten.

Germline trimming: 5 bases from V, 6 bases from J; junction bases outside gene matches: 9. Sequences SEHNR (CDR1) and FQNEAQ (CDR2) are obtained from the germline V gene (reference sequence). The CDR3, cysteine through phenylalanine, is 15 amino acids long. Only the CDR3 region is kept as DNA, spanning 45 bases read in frame from base 1. Sequencing was carried out using naive CD4+ T cells sorted from blood. The meaning of the sample's cell subset or site label: CD45RA+ positively selected. The source of this sequence is a man in his thirties or forties in good health. This receptor chain uses TRBV7-9 and TRBJ2-1, with 8 middle bases fitting TRBD2. The DNA sequence is as follows: TGTGCCAGCAGCCTTTATGCCGGGACTAGCAATGAGCAGTTCTTC. Its protein reads: CASSLYAGTSNEQFF.